Below, 27 T cell receptor beta chains from the same sample are listed, as sequenced in a study of early T cells in non-severe SARS-CoV-2 infection (dated by TCRdb to 2020 to 2023). Library creation used 5' RACE. The sample was run on a NextSeq 500. TCRdb handled the public reads itself, with Q25 trimming in fastp and clone calling in MiXCR, and kept productive beta chains. Rows with one shared CDR3 protein collapse into an entry with the most common genes and DNA. For this sample the table gives about 110,000 distinct CDR3 sequences, of which 12% were detected only once. Around 3% of the sample goes to the ten largest clones. Material for sequencing was whole blood. These receptors were obtained from an adult who was a healthcare worker with PCR-confirmed SARS-CoV-2 infection or an uninfected control (not recorded which).

This rearrangement joins TRBV9 to TRBJ2-2, with 7 nucleotides matching TRBD1. The length of the CDR3 is 15 residues. Germline lookup yields CDR1 SGDLS and CDR2 YYNGEE. Unmatched junction bases numbered 7, after V lost 4 bases and J lost 4 bases. The CDR3 DNA reads as TGTGCCAGCAGCCCGCGGACAGGCCCCACCGGGGAGCTGTTTTTT. Amino acid sequence: CASSPRTGPTGELFF.

This clonotype appeared many times. The chain recombines TRBV12-3 or TRBV12-4 with TRBJ1-1; D is undetermined. V was shortened by 1 base and J by 1 base, with 4 bases between the two germline ends. The CDR3 extends over 13 amino acids. CDR3 coding DNA: TGTGCCAGCAGTTTAGGTTCGAACACTGAAGCTTTCTTT. Its translation is CASSLGSNTEAFF.

This chain uses TRBV19 with TRBJ2-5, with 7 bases fitting TRBD1. The junction had 11 bases not matched to a gene; V was cut back by 5 bases and J by 2 bases. Per the germline V gene, CDR1 is LNHDA and CDR2 is SQIVND (reference sequence). The CDR3 spans 16 residues. Here the CDR3 reads CASSGTDRMTQETQYF. The CDR3 nucleotides read TGTGCCAGTAGTGGAACGGACAGGATGACACAAGAGACCCAGTACTTC.

As DNA, the CDR3 is TGTGCCAGCAGTTTCCCGGGAGGCCAAGAGACCCAGTACTTC. Translated: CASSFPGGQETQYF. The chain couples TRBV28 to TRBJ2-5; 7 nucleotides match TRBD2. Germline V gene data show CDR1 as MDHEN and CDR2 as SYDVKM. After removal of 3 bases from V and 1 base from J, the junction contained 2 bases not matched to a gene. This CDR3 is built from 14 residues. Drawing the rest from reference TRBV28 and TRBJ2-5, the complete variable domain is DVKVTQSSRYLVKRTGEKVFLECVQDMDHENMFWYRQDPGLGLRLIYFSYDVKMKEKGDIPEGYSVSREKKERFSLILESASTNQTSMYLCASSFPGGQETQYFGPGTRLLVL.

There are many counts of this clonotype. This rearrangement joins TRBV29-1 to TRBJ1-4; 9 bases agree with TRBD1. Germline-derived CDR1 and CDR2 are SQVTM and ANQGSEA. The CDR3 is 16 residues long. CDR3 DNA sequence: TGCATTGGCCCTGGACAGGGGCCCTTGGTGATTAAGGACTGTTTTTTT. It codes for CIGPGQGPLVIKDCFF.

This clonotype was seen a few times. V and J are TRBV11-2 and TRBJ2-7; 7 bases are shared with TRBD1. Germline-derived CDR1 and CDR2 are SGHAT and FQNNGV. V trimming: 0 bases; J trimming: 7 bases; junction bases outside the gene matches: 6. The CDR3 runs to 14 residues. CDR3 nucleotides: TGTGCCAGCAGCTTAGAAGGGGGCCCAAGGGAGCAGTACTTC. Residues: CASSLEGGPREQYF.

This clonotype was seen many times. The chain joins TRBV30 to TRBJ1-1; perhaps TRBD1 as D (6 bases). There are 12 residues in the CDR3. CDR1 GTSNPN and CDR2 SVGIG come from the germline V gene (reference sequence). V was clipped by 0 bases and J by 9 bases, with 11 bases between them. For the CDR3, the DNA is TGTGCCTGGAGTGTATGGGGGGCGAAAGCTTTCTTT. It yields the protein CAWSVWGAKAFF.

The chain links TRBV5-1 to TRBJ1-1, with a tentative D call TRBD1 (5 bases). This CDR3 region has 13 residues. The ends were cut back, 4 bases at V and 5 bases at J, with 12 bases in the middle. The germline V gene has CDR1 SGHRS and CDR2 YFSETQ. This chain's CDR3 is CASSPGALTEAFF. DNA of the CDR3: TGCGCCAGCAGCCCCGGGGCTTTAACTGAAGCTTTCTTT.

The rearrangement links TRBV27 to TRBJ2-5; D is perhaps TRBD2 (5 bases). Germline V gene lookup returns CDR1 MNHEY and CDR2 SMNVEV (reference sequence). The CDR3 has 13 residues. Trimming took off 6 bases at V and 5 bases at J, with 13 bases between the two ends. The CDR3 protein is CASSRGSWETQYF. The DNA of the CDR3 is TGTGCCAGCAGCCGGGGTAGCTGGGAGACCCAGTACTTC.

CDR3 region: CASSEQFYNSPLHF. For the CDR3, the DNA is TGTGCCAGCAGTGAACAGTTTTATAATTCACCCCTCCACTTT. The chain recombines TRBV25-1 with TRBJ1-6, with D unresolved. With 2 bases removed from V and 4 bases from J, the gap between germline ends came to 6 bases. Per germline, CDR1 MGHDK and CDR2 SYGVNS. This CDR3 has 14 residues.

In its sample, this clonotype was seen a few times. The chain is built from TRBV30 and TRBJ1-1; 9 positions match TRBD1. Germline assignment: CDR1 GTSNPN and CDR2 SVGIG (reference sequence). V was pared by 1 base and J by 7 bases, with 10 bases of the junction left unmatched. The CDR3 totals 15 residues. DNA of the CDR3: TGTGCCTGGAGTGGTCCGGGACAGGGCGATGTTGAAGCTTTCTTT. This encodes CAWSGPGQGDVEAFF.

This clonotype appeared many times. The V call is TRBV12-3 or TRBV12-4, the J call TRBJ2-1; D is uncertain. The CDR3 has 12 amino acids. The V and J ends lost 7 bases and 5 bases respectively, with 9 bases between them. CDR3 amino acids: CASMTGNNEQFF. The CDR3 DNA is TGTGCCAGCATGACCGGAAACAATGAGCAGTTCTTC.

The rearrangement joins TRBV9 to TRBJ1-4; 9 bases align to TRBD1. CDR3 length: 15 amino acids. After removal of 2 bases from V and 3 bases from J, the junction contained 2 bases not matched to a gene. Germline V lookup: CDR1 SGDLS, CDR2 YYNGEE. DNA of the CDR3: TGTGCCAGCAGCGTCACAGGGGGCCCTAATGAAAAACTGTTTTTT. Its translation: CASSVTGGPNEKLFF.

This clonotype was observed a handful of times. The chain uses TRBV11-1 and TRBJ2-7, with a possible D match to TRBD1 (6 bases). The CDR3 consists of 14 residues. Trimming took off 5 bases at V and 10 bases at J, with 21 bases between the two ends. The germline V gene encodes CDR1 SGHAT and CDR2 FQDESV (reference sequence). This chain's CDR3 is CASSPDENREIQYF. In DNA form, the CDR3 reads TGTGCCAGCAGCCCCGACGAGAACAGGGAGATTCAGTACTTC.

This rearrangement joins TRBV10-2 to TRBJ2-7, with 10 bases lining up with TRBD2. V trimming: 2 bases; J trimming: 2 bases; junction bases outside the gene matches: 3. The CDR3 has 15 amino acids. Germline CDR1 and CDR2: WSHSY and SAAADI. This CDR3 is CASSEPSGGTYEQYF. The DNA of the CDR3 is TGCGCCAGCAGTGAGCCTAGCGGGGGTACCTACGAGCAGTACTTC.

The rearrangement joins TRBV7-2 to TRBJ2-1; D might be TRBD2 (5 bases). V dropped 4 bases and J dropped 6 bases, with 19 bases sitting between them. Per germline, CDR1 SGHTA and CDR2 FQGNSA. The CDR3 contains 16 residues. CDR3 in DNA: TGTGCCAGCAGCTCTCAACGGGTGACTGGAGGCAATGAGCAGTTCTTC. Translated, it gives CASSSQRVTGGNEQFF.

This clonotype was recorded a few times. The chain combines TRBV30 with TRBJ1-4; D not certain. The CDR3 length is 14 residues. Trimming removed 6 bases at V and 1 base at J, with 12 bases between. Looked up from germline, CDR1 is GTSNPN and CDR2 is SVGIG (reference sequence). The DNA for the CDR3 is TGTGCCTGCTCAGCGGCAGTAACTAATGAAAAACTGTTTTTT. This translates into CACSAAVTNEKLFF.

The rearrangement links TRBV2 to TRBJ2-1; D is uncertain. V lost 4 bases and J 4 bases, leaving 11 bases between the germline ends. Germline V gene sequence: CDR1 SNHLY, CDR2 FYNNEI. The CDR3 has 14 residues. The CDR3 DNA reads as TGTGCCAGCAGTGCGTTCACAGCTTACAATGAGCAGTTCTTC. Translation: CASSAFTAYNEQFF.

Many counts were recorded for this clonotype. A read error may account for a junction end that differs from germline. The genes are TRBV7-7 and TRBJ2-1; possible D gene TRBD1, 6 bases. This CDR3 is 13 amino acids long. Germline assignment: CDR1 SSHAT and CDR2 FNYEAQ (reference sequence). In nucleotides, the CDR3 is TGTGCTAGCAGCTCCGGACAGTACAATGAGCAGTTCTTC. This gives the protein CASSSGQYNEQFF.

The J gene is TRBJ2-7, the V gene TRBV18; D remains ambiguous. This CDR3 region has 12 residues. V was trimmed by 3 bases and J by 5 bases, leaving 8 bases between them. Germline CDR1 and CDR2: KGHSH and LQKENI. In DNA form, the CDR3 reads TGTGCCAGCTCACCGGGGTTGGACGAGCAGTACTTC. As protein: CASSPGLDEQYF.

The gene calls are TRBV9 and TRBJ2-5; 7 bases are a match to TRBD2. CDR3 length: 14 residues. Germline loops: CDR1 SGDLS, CDR2 YYNGEE. Losses at the gene ends were 2 bases for V and 2 bases for J; bases not matched to a gene: 3. The CDR3 here is CASSVGTTQETQYF. CDR3 DNA sequence: TGTGCCAGCAGCGTGGGGACTACTCAAGAGACCCAGTACTTC.

This clonotype was counted between two and nine times. As DNA, the CDR3 is TGTGCCAGCAGTGATTTTGGACAAATCACAGATACGCAGTATTTT. Translating gives CASSDFGQITDTQYF. V gene TRBV25-1 combines with J gene TRBJ2-3; D possibly corresponds to TRBD1 (5 bases). The CDR3 consists of 15 residues. Per germline, CDR1 MGHDK and CDR2 SYGVNS. Trimming took 3 bases from V and 2 from J, leaving 12 bases between them.

This clonotype was seen a few times. J is TRBJ2-7 and V is TRBV2, with 7 positions matching TRBD1. There are 13 residues in the CDR3. Germline assignment: CDR1 SNHLY and CDR2 FYNNEI. V lost 6 bases, J lost 7 bases, and 9 bases stayed unmatched. The CDR3 loop is CASRTGNWVEQYF. In nucleotides, the CDR3 is TGTGCCAGCAGGACAGGGAATTGGGTTGAGCAGTACTTC. The full variable domain, its missing parts supplied by reference TRBV2 and TRBJ2-7, is EPEVTQTPSHQVTQMGQEVILRCVPISNHLYFYWYRQILGQKVEFLVSFYNNEISEKSEIFDDQFSVERPDGSNFTLKIRSTKLEDSAMYFCASRTGNWVEQYFGPGTRLTVT.

The chain recombines TRBV29-1 with TRBJ1-1, with D hard to call. The CDR3 extends over 13 amino acids. The V gene lost 3 bases and the J gene lost 1 base, with 9 bases spanning the gap. CDR1 is SQVTM, CDR2 ANQGSEA, per germline. The CDR3 bases are TGCAGCGTTGAGGAGGATCCGAACACTGAAGCTTTCTTT. This gives the protein CSVEEDPNTEAFF.

This sequence joins TRBV7-9 and TRBJ1-1; tentative D call: TRBD1 (5 bases). V lost 1 base to trimming and J lost 5 bases, with 11 bases between them. CDR3 length equals 14 residues. Germline CDR1 SEHNR, CDR2 FQNEAQ (reference sequence). The CDR3 protein is CASSLEAGRTEAFF. The CDR3 DNA reads as TGTGCCAGCAGCTTAGAGGCAGGGAGGACTGAAGCTTTCTTT.

The CDR3 DNA sequence: TGTGCCAGCAGTGTAGGTCAGGGCCTCAATCAGCCCCAGCATTTT. Protein sequence: CASSVGQGLNQPQHF. V gene TRBV6-1 combines with J gene TRBJ1-5; possibly TRBD1 for D (5 bases). V dropped 4 bases and J dropped 3 bases, with 13 bases sitting between them. CDR1 is MNHNS and CDR2 is SASEGT in the germline V gene. The CDR3 loop spans 15 amino acids.

This clonotype was seen repeatedly, ten times or more. This chain links TRBV11-2 with TRBJ2-1; D may correspond to TRBD1 or TRBD2 (5 bases each). The germline CDR1 and CDR2 sequences are SGHAT and FQNNGV. V was shortened by 5 bases and J by 15 bases, with 17 bases between the two germline ends. The length of the CDR3 is 12 residues. The CDR3 loop reads CASSAFEGRGFF. The CDR3 nucleotides are TGTGCCAGCAGCGCCTTTGAGGGGCGCGGGTTCTTC.